A selection of T cell receptor beta chains follows, all from one sample in a study of spatial heterogeneity in lung cancer. TCRdb re-derived calls from the 5' RACE reads in MiXCR, one entry per CDR3 protein. The data contain about 17,000 distinct CDR3 sequences, roughly a fifth of them singletons. The sequenced sample was PBMCs, obtained at surgery. These receptors all come from a female donor with early-stage non-small cell lung cancer. Each CDR3 is given with its conserved first and last residue. A D gene is named only where the DNA matches it firmly. Where a row states a size, it is once, few, many or the class of an expanded clone; other rows omit it.

d_call	clone_size	j_call	v_call	cdr3_nt	cdr3_aa
-	medium-sized	TRBJ2-7	TRBV20-1	TGCAGTGCCATTAGGCGCAGGGCGGACTACGAGCAGTACTTC	CSAIRRRADYEQYF
TRBD2	-	TRBJ2-5	TRBV12-3/TRBV12-4	TGTGCCAGCAGTTTAGCGGCGGGAGGCCAAGAGACCCAGTACTTC	CASSLAAGGQETQYF
-	few	TRBJ1-5	TRBV30	TGTGCCTGGAGTGTACAGCGAGGGGGAGTTAGCAATCAGCCCCAGCATTTT	CAWSVQRGGVSNQPQHF
-	-	TRBJ1-2	TRBV7-8	TGTGCCAGCAGCTTAAGTTCGTATGGCTACACCTTC	CASSLSSYGYTF
-	-	TRBJ1-4	TRBV3-1	TGTGCCAGCAGCCAAGAGCCGTTGTCAAAACTGTTTTTT	CASSQEPLSKLFF
TRBD2	-	TRBJ2-7	TRBV7-2	TGTGCCAGCAGCTTGACGGGTCTAGCGGGAGCCTACGAGCAGTACTTC	CASSLTGLAGAYEQYF
-	-	TRBJ2-5	TRBV12-3/TRBV12-4	TGTGCCAGCACTCTGCGTGGTCAAGAGACCCAGTACTTC	CASTLRGQETQYF
TRBD1	medium-sized	TRBJ1-1	TRBV29-1	TGCAGCGTTGGCTTTCATGACAGGGGAAGCACTGAAGCTTTCTTT	CSVGFHDRGSTEAFF
-	-	TRBJ2-7	TRBV29-1	TGCAGCGTCCTCCTTACTGATAAGAGCTCCTACGAGCAGTACTTC	CSVLLTDKSSYEQYF
TRBD1	many	TRBJ1-5	TRBV3-1	TGTGCCAGCAGCCACCAGGGGGCTCGACAGCCCCAGCATTTT	CASSHQGARQPQHF
TRBD1	many	TRBJ1-1	TRBV6-1	TGTGCCAGCAGTGGAGGACAGGCGGCAAGAACTGAAGCTTTCTTT	CASSGGQAARTEAFF
-	many	TRBJ2-3	TRBV12-3/TRBV12-4	TGTGCCAGCAGTTTAGGGTCCGCACGGGAGGATACGCAGTATTTT	CASSLGSAREDTQYF
-	-	TRBJ2-5	TRBV12-3/TRBV12-4	TGTGCCAGCACATTTACTTCGGGAAAAGAGACCCAGTACTTC	CASTFTSGKETQYF
-	many	TRBJ1-4	TRBV18	TGTGCCAGCTCACGGGGACCGAATGAAAAACTGTTTTTT	CASSRGPNEKLFF
-	many	TRBJ1-2	TRBV20-1	TGCAGTGCTAGTCGGCAGGGAATATATGGCTACACCTTC	CSASRQGIYGYTF
-	many	TRBJ1-2	TRBV7-2	TGTGCCAGCAGCCACGCACCGCCGAGTAACTATGGCTACACCTTC	CASSHAPPSNYGYTF
TRBD1	-	TRBJ1-6	TRBV20-1	TGCAGTGCCGAGGATGACAGGGGGAATTCACCCCTCCACTTT	CSAEDDRGNSPLHF
TRBD1	few	TRBJ1-4	TRBV7-8	TGTGCCAGCAGCATAGGACAGGAGGAAAAACTGTTTTTT	CASSIGQEEKLFF
-	many	TRBJ1-3	TRBV4-2	TGTGCCAGCAGCCAAGATCTTGGGAATCCGAACACCATATATTTT	CASSQDLGNPNTIYF
-	many	TRBJ1-1	TRBV18	TGTGCCAGCTCACCATCCCGAGACACTGAAGCTTTCTTT	CASSPSRDTEAFF
TRBD2	many	TRBJ2-3	TRBV29-1	TGCAGCGTTGAGTTATATAGCGGGAGGGCAGATACGCAGTATTTT	CSVELYSGRADTQYF
-	many	TRBJ2-7	TRBV5-5	TGTGCCAGCAGCTTGGATTCCCTGGACTACGAGCAGTACTTC	CASSLDSLDYEQYF
-	many	TRBJ2-5	TRBV5-1	TGCGCCAGCAGCGTCGTAGGGAGGAGAGGGGAGACCCAGTACTTC	CASSVVGRRGETQYF
TRBD2	many	TRBJ2-2	TRBV7-2	TGTGCCAGCAGCCTCCGACTAGCAAGTGGGGAGCTGTTTTTT	CASSLRLASGELFF
-	few	TRBJ2-7	TRBV4-1	TGCGCCAGCACCGTTAGTGGCTACGAGCAGTACTTC	CASTVSGYEQYF
TRBD2	-	TRBJ2-4	TRBV3-1	TGTGCCAGCAGCCAAGATCTACTAGCGGGAGGTTTAGCCAAAAACATTCAGTACTTC	CASSQDLLAGGLAKNIQYF
-	medium-sized	TRBJ2-5	TRBV6-2/TRBV6-3	TGTGCCACACGCAACGGGAGCCCCCGCGGGGAGACCCAGTACTTC	CATRNGSPRGETQYF
TRBD2	medium-sized	TRBJ2-1	TRBV6-2/TRBV6-3	TGTGCCAGCAGTTACTCCGGACTAGCGATAGTCGATGAGCAGTTCTTC	CASSYSGLAIVDEQFF
TRBD2	many	TRBJ2-3	TRBV6-1	TGTGCCAGCAGTGAAAGTGGGACTAGCGGGGCCACAGATACGCAGTATTTT	CASSESGTSGATDTQYF
TRBD2	many	TRBJ2-7	TRBV7-2	TGTGCCAGCAGCCCGAGGACTAGCGGGATCGGCGAGCAGTACTTC	CASSPRTSGIGEQYF
-	many	TRBJ2-7	TRBV11-2	TGTGCCAGCACCCTAAGTGCGGAAAACCGCCACGAGCAGTACTTC	CASTLSAENRHEQYF
TRBD2	few	TRBJ2-1	TRBV29-1	TGCAGCGTTCTCCTAGCGGGAGGGCTTCCTGAGCAGTTCTTC	CSVLLAGGLPEQFF
-	few	TRBJ1-2	TRBV29-1	TGCAGCGTTAAACCACAGGGTTCTAACTATGGCTACACCTTC	CSVKPQGSNYGYTF
-	medium-sized	TRBJ2-7	TRBV19	TGTGCCAGTTCGGACGTCTCCTACGAGCAGTACTTC	CASSDVSYEQYF
TRBD1	many	TRBJ2-1	TRBV12-3/TRBV12-4	TGTGCCAGCAGTTTTAGGACAGGGGGCACCGATGAGCAGTTCTTC	CASSFRTGGTDEQFF
-	many	TRBJ2-2	TRBV11-1	TGTGCCAGCAGCTTAGGTGGTAGCAAGAACACCGGGGAGCTGTTTTTT	CASSLGGSKNTGELFF
TRBD1	medium-sized	TRBJ1-2	TRBV29-1	TGCAGCGTCTCTACAGGGGTGAGAAGTGGCTACACCTTC	CSVSTGVRSGYTF
-	medium-sized	TRBJ2-3	TRBV28	TGTGCCAGCAGTTTCGTCCAGGGGAGGGATACGCAGTATTTT	CASSFVQGRDTQYF
TRBD1	many	TRBJ1-1	TRBV7-2	TGTGCCAGCAGCTTAAAAACAGGGGGCGGGAGTCAGAATTTCTTT	CASSLKTGGGSQNFF
-	many	TRBJ2-1	TRBV18	TGTGCCAGCTCAGCGCGAACCGGGTCCCACAATGAGCAGTTCTTC	CASSARTGSHNEQFF
-	-	TRBJ2-7	TRBV9	TGTGCCAGCAGCGTAGCCTGGTGGGACTTATCCTACGAGCAGTACTTC	CASSVAWWDLSYEQYF
-	-	TRBJ1-2	TRBV20-1	TGCAGTGCTACCGGCGGCTATGGCTACACCTTC	CSATGGYGYTF
TRBD1	few	TRBJ2-7	TRBV6-1	TGTGCCAGCAGTGAAGAGACAGGGGCCTACGAGCAGTACTTC	CASSEETGAYEQYF
-	-	TRBJ1-1	TRBV7-2	TGTGCCAGCAGCGTCCGGAACACTGAAGCTTTCTTT	CASSVRNTEAFF
-	-	TRBJ2-2	TRBV4-3	TGCGCCAGCAGCCCAAACCCTCGAGCAGGGGTCGGGGAGCTGTTTTTT	CASSPNPRAGVGELFF
-	few	TRBJ2-5	TRBV18	TGTGCCAGCTCACCACCGCACGAGACCCAGTACTTC	CASSPPHETQYF
TRBD2	few	TRBJ2-5	TRBV7-8	TGTGCCAGCAGCCCACTCGGGGTGAGGACTAGCGGGGAAGAGACCCAGTACTTC	CASSPLGVRTSGEETQYF
-	many	TRBJ1-1	TRBV12-3/TRBV12-4	TGTGCCAGCAGTTTCATGGCAGACTACACTGAAGCTTTCTTT	CASSFMADYTEAFF
-	many	TRBJ2-3	TRBV12-5	TGTGCTAGTGGTTTGGCACTGAAGGACGAATGGTCTAGCACAGATACGCAGTATTTT	CASGLALKDEWSSTDTQYF
-	many	TRBJ2-1	TRBV2	TGTGCCAGCAGTCGATCAGGGAGGAATGAGCAGTTCTTC	CASSRSGRNEQFF
TRBD2	medium-sized	TRBJ2-1	TRBV29-1	TGCAGCGTTGAGTCCGGAGCGGGGAGGGCCTTTGGTGAGCAGTTCTTC	CSVESGAGRAFGEQFF
TRBD1	many	TRBJ1-3	TRBV14	TGTGCCAGCAGGAGAACACAGGGGGCAAGGGGAAACACCATATATTTT	CASRRTQGARGNTIYF
-	-	TRBJ1-1	TRBV28	TGTGCCAGCAGTTTGAAAGGAGAAGCTTTCTTT	CASSLKGEAFF
TRBD1	many	TRBJ2-5	TRBV12-3/TRBV12-4	TGTGCCAGCAGTCCGCCGGGACAGGGGCGAGGAGAGACCCAGTACTTC	CASSPPGQGRGETQYF
TRBD2	-	TRBJ2-7	TRBV29-1	TGCAGCGCGGGGGGAACAGAGGAGCAGTACTTC	CSAGGTEEQYF
TRBD1	many	TRBJ2-3	TRBV2	TGTGCCAGCAGTGCCATGGACAGGGGCCCAGATACGCAGTATTTT	CASSAMDRGPDTQYF
-	-	TRBJ1-5	TRBV29-1	TGCAGCGTTGTGGAGGGAAATCAGCCCCAGCATTTT	CSVVEGNQPQHF
-	-	TRBJ2-3	TRBV5-1	TGCGCCAGCAGCTTGACAGGGCCTCCAGATACGCAGTATTTT	CASSLTGPPDTQYF